One and the same sample provided the 14 T cell receptor beta chains below, sequenced in a study of T cells in Graves' hyperthyroidism and ophthalmopathy. Amplification yielded TCR beta CDR3 regions, with RNA transcripts as the source. Primed by the HTBI set, a first-round RT-PCR was run on the TCR CDR3. TCRdb ran MiXCR on the multiplex PCR reads and lists one entry per CDR3 protein. The sample has more than 300,000 distinct CDR3 sequences, 14% seen once. Sequences were obtained from blood. Receptor source: a woman aged 25 to 39 with Graves' ophthalmopathy.

The rearrangement joins TRBV6-1 to TRBJ1-5; 12 bases agree with TRBD1. The germline V gene encodes CDR1 MNHNS and CDR2 SASEGT. Trimming cost V 6 bases and J 0 bases; bases outside gene matches: 12. This CDR3 spans 19 amino acids. In DNA form, the CDR3 reads TGTGCCAGCAGGGGAGGGGGACAGGGGGCGAGCTATAGCAATCAGCCCCAGCATTTT. Translation gives CASRGGGQGASYSNQPQHF.

This clonotype has more than one count but fewer than ten. This rearrangement joins TRBV12-3 or TRBV12-4 to TRBJ2-2; D not certain. The V end lost 2 bases, the J end lost 2 bases, and 9 bases lay between the germline ends. This CDR3 is 15 amino acids long. CDR3 nucleotide sequence: TGTGCCAGCAGTTTAAATAGTGGCAACACCGGGGAGCTGTTTTTT. This sequence encodes CASSLNSGNTGELFF.

Ten or more counts support this clonotype. The chain couples TRBV20-1 to TRBJ2-3, with D possibly being TRBD1 (7 bases). The V gene's germline CDR1 is DFQATT and CDR2 SNEGSKA (reference sequence). CDR3 length equals 15 residues. V shed 6 bases and J shed 0 bases, with 16 bases lying between them. The CDR3 here is CSAPTGDFSTDTQYF. The DNA for the CDR3 is TGCAGTGCGCCAACAGGGGACTTTAGCACAGATACGCAGTATTTT.

This clonotype has more than one count but fewer than ten. V usage is TRBV5-5 and J usage is TRBJ2-7; D gene unclear. This CDR3 has 14 residues. CDR1 and CDR2 (germline): SGHKS, YYEKEE (reference sequence). V shed 0 bases and J shed 2 bases, with 9 bases lying between them. This CDR3 reads CASSLALQTYEQYF. CDR3 DNA: TGTGCCAGCAGCTTGGCACTTCAGACCTACGAGCAGTACTTC.

This clonotype appeared many times. The genes are TRBV7-4 and TRBJ2-5; D uncertain. Germline CDR1 is SGHVT and CDR2 is SQSDAQ. The V end lost 2 bases, the J end lost 0 bases, and 13 bases lay between the germline ends. The CDR3 is 16 residues long. CDR3 sequence reads: CASSLPRRKYQETQYF. In DNA form, the CDR3 reads TGTGCCAGCAGCTTACCTCGGAGAAAGTACCAAGAGACCCAGTACTTC.

In regard to this clonotype: This may come from a read error, since a much larger clone is one base off. The V and J genes are TRBV20-1 and TRBJ2-5, with 11 bases matching TRBD2. The junction had 4 bases not matched to a gene; V was cut back by 3 bases and J by 1 base. Germline assignment: CDR1 DFQATT and CDR2 SNEGSKA (reference sequence). This CDR3 has 15 amino acids. The CDR3 DNA follows: TGCAGTGCTAGCCCTAGCGGGGGGCCCCAAGAGACCCAGTACTTC. It yields the protein CSASPSGGPQETQYF.

This clonotype was picked up many times. The chain is built from TRBV7-3 and TRBJ2-1, with D tentatively TRBD1 (5 bases). The CDR3 has 15 residues. V shed 1 base and J shed 3 bases, with 10 bases lying between them. Germline V gene sequence: CDR1 SGHTA, CDR2 FQGTGA. CDR3 loop: CASSLRGRGYNEQFF. DNA for the CDR3: TGTGCCAGCAGCTTAAGGGGAAGGGGCTACAATGAGCAGTTCTTC.

The chain couples TRBV20-1 to TRBJ2-1; 8 bases line up with TRBD2. The CDR3 sequence is 15 residues long. With 3 bases clipped from V and 4 bases from J, the junction kept 8 bases outside the gene matches. Germline values: CDR1 DFQATT, CDR2 SNEGSKA (reference sequence). CDR3 in amino acids: CSASAGGGPYNEQFF. The CDR3 nucleotides read TGCAGTGCTAGCGCGGGAGGAGGACCATACAATGAGCAGTTCTTC.

The sample holds many counts of this clonotype. The chain is built from TRBV13 and TRBJ2-7; no definite D call. Per the germline V gene, CDR1 is PRHDT and CDR2 is FYEKMQ (reference sequence). V was cut by 0 bases and J by 3 bases, with 6 bases left in between. The CDR3 loop spans 13 amino acids. The CDR3 region is CASSLGNVYEQYF. DNA of the CDR3: TGTGCCAGCAGCTTAGGGAATGTCTACGAGCAGTACTTC.

This clonotype was picked up many times. The CDR3 coding sequence is TGTGCCAGCAGACTCGGCGGAGGGCCCGTAGATACGCAGTATTTT. Translating it yields CASRLGGGPVDTQYF. The chain couples TRBV6-2 or TRBV6-3 to TRBJ2-3; the D gene is possibly TRBD2 (6 bases). The CDR3 is made up of 15 amino acids. V lost 6 bases, J lost 5 bases, and 18 bases lay in between. The germline V gene encodes CDR1 MNHEY and CDR2 SVGEGT.

This clonotype was counted many times. This rearrangement joins TRBV12-3 or TRBV12-4 to TRBJ2-1, with D possibly matching TRBD2 (6 bases). V lost 10 bases and J lost 4, with 17 bases in between. The CDR3 loop spans 14 amino acids. The CDR3: CATARRGNYNEQFF. The CDR3 coding sequence is TGTGCCACCGCCCGACGGGGGAATTACAATGAGCAGTTCTTC.

V gene TRBV6-1 combines with J gene TRBJ1-3; D not certain. Deletions cut 7 bases from V and 1 base from J, with 17 bases between. CDR1 and CDR2 (germline): MNHNS, SASEGT. The CDR3 covers 16 residues. CDR3 in amino acids: CASTPGRGWSGNTIYF. The CDR3 nucleotides read TGTGCCAGCACCCCGGGTCGGGGTTGGTCTGGAAACACCATATATTTT.

This clonotype was seen many times. The chain couples TRBV20-1 to TRBJ2-1; D ambiguous. The CDR3 runs to 13 residues. Germline V gene sequence: CDR1 DFQATT, CDR2 SNEGSKA (reference sequence). Trimming shortened V by 5 bases and J by 2 bases, and 10 bases separated the two germline ends. CDR3 protein: CSARDKTYNEQFF. CDR3 sequence (DNA): TGCAGTGCTCGTGACAAGACCTACAATGAGCAGTTCTTC.

Ten or more counts support this clonotype. V usage is TRBV6-1 and J usage is TRBJ2-2, with 8 bases aligning to TRBD1. CDR3 length: 16 amino acids. V dropped 6 bases and J dropped 5; count of bases not matched to a gene: 11. The germline V gene has CDR1 MNHNS and CDR2 SASEGT. CDR3 loop: CASRRTGGPGTGELFF. The CDR3 DNA reads TGTGCCAGCAGACGTACAGGGGGTCCGGGGACCGGGGAGCTGTTTTTT.